This TCR beta chain comes out of a study of beta chain features in type 1 diabetes (dated by TCRdb to the late 2010s). For the study in its entirety: Mean age, gender distribution, total cell number and subset yield were not different between patients and healthy donors. A total of some 100,000,000 sorted cells were examined across all samples, and the number of cells per subset was strongly correlated with RNA yield. In the study, recently diagnosed type 1 diabetes patients and matched healthy donors were compared on the TCRB repertoires of their sorted circulating CD4+ T cell subsets. Regulatory and stem cell-like memory subsets were isolated from only 8 patients and roughly 8 healthy donors, whereas naive and central memory subsets came from all 28 donors.

From each donor, a single peripheral blood sample of about 100 mL on average was drawn into heparinised tubes. A BD FACSAria II and a panel including CD45RO, CCR7, CD25, CD127, CD95 and CD27 were used to sort naive, central memory, regulatory and stem cell-like memory CD4+ T cells. Purity was above 95% for every sorted population. PBMCs were isolated immediately by Lymphoprep density gradient centrifugation and stained directly without culture. To minimize batch effects, samples were stained and sorted in pairs, one healthy donor with one patient per experiment. The sample holds a few counts of this clone. The antigen this receptor binds is unknown. Qualities for individual bases were not recorded, and no much larger clone is one base off. What the work shows at the level of the full study, not this receptor alone: Shorter templates might have been favored by PCR, but patient and control samples were amplified and corrected together, so both groups would have been affected equally by any skew. Because cDNA was sequenced instead of genomic DNA, highly expressing activated cells could be over-represented, though the groups showed no difference in activation or CD3 levels. Because small numbers of individuals were included in the HLA sub-analyses, any influence of HLA type on TCRB rearrangement was left unresolved. The naive, central memory and regulatory TCRB repertoires appeared to resemble one another more closely among patients than among healthy donors. Fewer insertions and more nucleotide deletions at VDJ recombination sites were observed in patients with type 1 diabetes, implying thymic rearrangement abnormalities. A moderate but significant shortening of TCRB CDR3 length was observed in type 1 diabetes patients in all four CD4+ subsets.

The entire amount of isolated RNA was reverse transcribed using the High Capacity cDNA Reverse Transcription Kit, so the sequenced TCRB transcripts were expressed ones. Deep immunoSEQ sequencing was applied to naive, central memory and regulatory T cell samples, giving an average of about 3.6 million total reads per sample. Sorted cells were lysed in RLT buffer, and RNA was extracted using DNase-treated RNeasy Micro or Mini kits according to cell number. To prevent cross-contamination, each cell subset was processed individually, whereas patient and healthy donor samples were processed jointly. The immunoSEQ multiplex PCR was used to amplify TCRB sequences from cDNA, yielding 87-bp fragments that span the CDR3 region. Sequencing of the amplicons was performed on the Illumina HiSeq platform. Per the source publication's procedure: Synthetic template baselines were used to correct PCR bias computationally, reads within Hamming distance 2 were collapsed, and singletons that could not be merged were discarded. By aligning reads against IMGT, V, D and J genes, CDR3 length, and insertions or deletions at six rearrangement sites were assigned. Within each subset, clonotype counts were normalized to the number of sorted cells before true diversity and Gini coefficients were calculated with the tcR R package. Repertoire sharing was quantified using the overlap coefficient calculated on TCRB nucleotide sequences. Out-of-frame TCRB sequences from naive cells were analyzed as a proxy for the pre-selection repertoire. This immuneACCESS table, as held by TCRdb, lists in-frame sequences with V and J called but not all clones. Of the missing ones, under half trace to an unresolved V gene in checked studies; the others have no known cause. V, J and clone size are taken as reported in that table, and D and trimming were inferred from the DNA itself. The sample table contains 600,000 to 650,000 clones; only one count was recorded for 15% to 19% of them. Of the sample, 0.07% to 0.095% falls within the top ten clones.

Sequencing was done on a sample of naive CD4+ T cells from blood. The intended sense of this specimen's cell subset or site label: true naive CD4+ T cells. The sequence was collected from a young man in good health.

Read as DNA, the sequence is TGTGCCAGTAGGAGACAGGCGCCCTCCCCGAGGGGCCCTCAGCCCCAGCATTTT. Translated, this is CASRRQAPSPRGPQPQHF. Recombination joined TRBV19 with TRBJ1-5; the D segment could be TRBD1, given 6 matching bases. V is reduced by 6 bases and J by 6 bases, leaving a spacing of 27 bases between them. The CDR1 and CDR2 encoded by the germline V gene (reference sequence) are LNHDA and SQIVND. From its cysteine to its phenylalanine, the CDR3 spans 18 amino acids. Only the CDR3 portion is preserved as DNA: 54 bases, with reading frame beginning at the first base.